This T cell receptor beta chain was observed in a study of shared clonotypes between healthy human individuals. This table comes from immunoSEQ multiplex PCR, and its TCRdb copy is limited to in-frame clones, with some not included. This repertoire shows 600,000 or so clones, more than 95% found once; its top ten account for 0.25% to 0.35%. Findings and caveats of the study: Non-shared clonotypes had lower generation probabilities than clonotypes shared by all four sorted-subset donors.

About this clone: What it binds is unknown.

Naive CD8 cells lacked CD45RO and underwent positive selection for CCR7, leaving out terminally differentiated effector memory CD45RA+ cells. J lost 2 bases, V lost 6 bases, and 5 bases had no gene match. The germline gives CDR1 SQVTM, CDR2 ANQGSEA. This CDR3 spans 13 amino acids. The clonotype comes from a man aged 25-45 years in good health. V gene TRBV29-1 combines with J gene TRBJ2-7; TRBD2 matches 9 bases. The material sequenced was naive CD8+ T cells sorted from blood. CDR3 amino acids: CSVRLADTYEQYF. DNA for the CDR3: TGCAGCGTGCGACTAGCGGATACCTACGAGCAGTACTTC.